Presented here are 25 T cell receptor beta chains from one specimen sequenced in a study of beta chain features in type 1 diabetes. Study-wide results and caveats: Among patients with Type 1 diabetes, TCRB CDR3s were moderately but significantly shorter in every one of the four CD4+ subsets.

Isolated RNA was reverse transcribed in full, so expressed TCRB transcripts were sequenced. Sequencing used immunoSEQ multiplex PCR; TCRdb keeps in-frame clones, though not all of them. This table has 350,000 to 400,000 clones, over 10% appearing once. Their antigen targets remain unknown. The sample comprised naive CD4+ T cells from blood. The source is a woman younger than 30 with type 1 diabetes.

V usage is TRBV19 and J usage is TRBJ2-4, with 9 positions matching TRBD2. CDR1 and CDR2 from the germline V gene are LNHDA and SQIVND (reference sequence). The J segment lost 9 bases and the V segment lost 3 bases, leaving 12 bases of the junction unmatched. The length of the CDR3 is 16 residues. CDR3 loop: CASSILAGIPGGIQYF. In DNA, the CDR3 is TGTGCCAGTAGTATTCTAGCGGGGATTCCGGGGGGCATTCAGTACTTC.

This rearrangement joins TRBV29-1 to TRBJ2-2; D may be TRBD1 (5 bases). CDR3 length equals 13 residues. Trimming removed 5 bases at V and 4 bases at J, with 11 bases between. Germline CDR1 SQVTM, CDR2 ANQGSEA. The CDR3 bases are TGCAGCGTTAGGGGTCTGGGCACCGGGGAGCTGTTTTTT. Translated, it gives CSVRGLGTGELFF.

This chain connects TRBV9 to TRBJ2-2, with TRBD2 matching over 8 bases. CDR1 is SGDLS and CDR2 is YYNGEE in the germline V gene. After removal of 0 bases from V and 5 bases from J, the junction contained 6 bases not matched to a gene. This CDR3 has 16 amino acids. CDR3 sequence (DNA): TGTGCCAGCAGCGTAGGAGCGGGAGAGGGAACCGGGGAGCTGTTTTTT. Its translation is CASSVGAGEGTGELFF. Filled out from reference TRBV9 and TRBJ2-2, the complete variable domain reads DSGVTQTPKHLITATGQRVTLRCSPRSGDLSVYWYQQSLDQGLQFLIQYYNGEERAKGNILERFSAQQFPDLHSELNLSSLELGDSALYFCASSVGAGEGTGELFFGEGSRLTVL.

V gene TRBV30 combines with J gene TRBJ2-7; TRBD1 matches 8 bases. The CDR3 is made up of 12 amino acids. The V gene's germline CDR1 is GTSNPN and CDR2 SVGIG (reference sequence). The CDR3 here is CARGQGPKEQYF. In nucleotides, the CDR3 is TGTGCACGCGGACAGGGTCCGAAAGAGCAGTACTTC.

The J gene is TRBJ1-1, the V gene TRBV28; D is perhaps TRBD1 (6 bases). The CDR3 is 13 residues long. Trimming removed 6 bases at V and 2 bases at J, with 10 bases between. Germline assignment: CDR1 MDHEN and CDR2 SYDVKM. CDR3 DNA sequence: TGTGCCAGCAGCAAGACAGGAAACACTGAAGCTTTCTTT. Translation: CASSKTGNTEAFF.

This clone showed up just a few times. The V and J genes are TRBV7-9 and TRBJ1-6; the D is unclear. CDR3 length equals 15 residues. V lost 6 bases and J lost 9, with 18 bases in between. Germline V gene sequence: CDR1 SEHNR, CDR2 FQNEAQ (reference sequence). The CDR3 DNA sequence: TGTGCCAGCAGTTCCGACTACCAAGGCCCTTCACCCCTCCACTTT. Amino acids: CASSSDYQGPSPLHF.

V gene TRBV6-5 combines with J gene TRBJ2-7, with a tentative D call TRBD1 (5 bases). Trimming took off 0 bases at V and 2 bases at J, with 8 bases between the two ends. Germline CDR1 is MNHEY and CDR2 is SVGAGI. This CDR3 has 14 residues. CDR3 sequence (DNA): TGTGCCAGCAGTTACTCAAGGGGCCCCTACGAGCAGTACTTC. Protein product: CASSYSRGPYEQYF.

This clone was observed a few times. This chain links TRBV7-8 with TRBJ1-5; D possibly corresponds to TRBD1 (5 bases). V was cut by 0 bases and J by 4 bases, with 7 bases left in between. This CDR3 contains 14 residues. From germline, CDR1 is SGHVS and CDR2 FQNEAQ. The CDR3: CASSLAHRNQPQHF. In DNA, the CDR3 is TGTGCCAGCAGCTTAGCGCACAGGAATCAGCCCCAGCATTTT.

This sequence joins TRBV7-2 and TRBJ1-2; 7 nucleotides line up with TRBD1. The CDR3 spans 13 residues. After removal of 3 bases from V and 8 bases from J, the junction contained 6 bases not matched to a gene. Germline CDR1 is SGHTA and CDR2 is FQGNSA. CDR3 sequence reads: CASSFDRVGGYTF. The CDR3 DNA reads as TGTGCCAGCAGCTTCGACAGGGTTGGGGGCTACACCTTC. Looking up the rest from reference TRBV7-2 and TRBJ1-2 gives the full variable domain: GAGVSQSPSNKVTEKGKDVELRCDPISGHTALYWYRQSLGQGLEFLIYFQGNSAPDKSGLPSDRFSAERTGGSVSTLTIQRTQQEDSAVYLCASSFDRVGGYTFGSGTRLTVV.

In regard to this clone: At one end the junction does not follow the germline gene, possibly because of a read error. This chain joins TRBV9 and TRBJ2-1; possible D gene TRBD1, 6 bases. The CDR3 length is 15 residues. Germline lookup yields CDR1 SGDLS and CDR2 YYNGEE. The CDR3 nucleotides are TGTGCCAGCAGCTTAGGACAGATCTCCAACAATGAGCAGTTCTTC. Protein sequence: CASSLGQISNNEQFF.

The rearrangement joins TRBV15 to TRBJ2-6; D is undetermined. V dropped 1 base and J dropped 0 bases, with 4 bases sitting between them. Germline assignment: CDR1 LNHNV and CDR2 YYDKDF (reference sequence). This CDR3 is 15 amino acids long. The DNA of the CDR3 is TGTGCCACCAGCAGAGGTCTCTCTGGGGCCAACGTCCTGACTTTC. Amino acids: CATSRGLSGANVLTF.

The chain combines TRBV20-1 with TRBJ2-7; no firm D call. Per the germline V gene, CDR1 is DFQATT and CDR2 is SNEGSKA (reference sequence). The CDR3 contains 11 residues. The ends were cut back, 6 bases at V and 0 bases at J, with 6 bases in the middle. CDR3: CSADTSYEQYF. Here the CDR3 DNA reads TGCAGTGCCGACACCTCCTACGAGCAGTACTTC.

This clone has more than one count but fewer than ten. This rearrangement joins TRBV7-6 to TRBJ2-5; 7 positions match TRBD1. This CDR3 comprises 14 residues. V shed 0 bases, J shed 5 bases, and the junction held 3 bases outside the gene matches. CDR1 is SGHVS, CDR2 FNYEAQ, per germline. CDR3 sequence (DNA): TGTGCCAGCAGCTTAGCGACAGGGAGCGAGACCCAGTACTTC. Protein product: CASSLATGSETQYF. Full variable domain (remainder filled in from reference TRBV7-6 and TRBJ2-5): GAGVSQSPRYKVTKRGQDVALRCDPISGHVSLYWYRQALGQGPEFLTYFNYEAQQDKSGLPNDRFSAERPEGSISTLTIQRTEQRDSAMYRCASSLATGSETQYFGPGTRLLVL.

There are a few counts of this clone. The chain recombines TRBV7-9 with TRBJ2-7, with D possibly TRBD2 on 5 matching bases. The ends were cut back, 0 bases at V and 0 bases at J, with 9 bases in the middle. CDR1 and CDR2 from the germline V gene are SEHNR and FQNEAQ (reference sequence). CDR3 length: 15 amino acids. CDR3 sequence reads: CASSLALGSSYEQYF. The CDR3 DNA is TGTGCCAGCAGCTTAGCTTTGGGGAGCTCCTACGAGCAGTACTTC.

This clone occurred a few times. The V call is TRBV2, the J call TRBJ1-1, with no clear D. The CDR3 extends over 13 amino acids. The germline V and J ends were trimmed by 0 bases and 5 bases, with 7 bases remaining between them. Per germline, CDR1 SNHLY and CDR2 FYNNEI. CDR3 nucleotide sequence: TGTGCCAGCAGTGAAGCCGGAGGGACTGAAGCTTTCTTT. As protein: CASSEAGGTEAFF.

The chain combines TRBV9 with TRBJ2-5; the D gene is possibly TRBD2 (7 bases). The CDR3 consists of 15 residues. V lost 0 bases and J 4 bases, leaving 13 bases between the germline ends. Germline CDR1 and CDR2: SGDLS and YYNGEE. CDR3 DNA sequence: TGTGCCAGCAGCGTAGAGGGGGGGCAGGGAGAGACCCAGTACTTC. It codes for CASSVEGGQGETQYF.

This clone was recorded a few times. The chain links TRBV7-9 to TRBJ1-3; perhaps TRBD1 as D (5 bases). The germline CDR1 and CDR2 sequences are SEHNR and FQNEAQ (reference sequence). The CDR3 has 14 amino acids. Trimming took 5 bases from V and 0 from J, leaving 8 bases between them. DNA of the CDR3: TGTGCCAGCAGCGCAGGGTACTCTGGAAACACCATATATTTT. It translates to CASSAGYSGNTIYF.

This clone showed up just a few times. This chain joins TRBV28 and TRBJ2-5; 11 bases are a match to TRBD2. From germline, CDR1 is MDHEN and CDR2 SYDVKM. J was trimmed by 3 bases and V by 7 bases; bases with no gene match: 7. The CDR3 totals 15 residues. This CDR3 reads CASNSGGLAEETQYF. The CDR3 DNA sequence: TGTGCCAGCAATTCGGGGGGACTAGCGGAAGAGACCCAGTACTTC.

This clone has only a few counts. The chain joins TRBV5-1 to TRBJ2-2; no firm D call. The V end was cut by 1 base, the J end by 6 bases, with 4 bases between. There are 12 residues in the CDR3. Germline values: CDR1 SGHRS, CDR2 YFSETQ. DNA for the CDR3: TGCGCCAGCAGCTTGCAGGCCGGGGAGCTGTTTTTT. This codes for CASSLQAGELFF.

This clone was seen a handful of times. The chain employs TRBV15 and TRBJ2-3, with D possibly being TRBD2 (6 bases). The CDR3 runs to 16 residues. V lost 5 bases and J lost 0, with 15 bases in between. The V gene's germline CDR1 is LNHNV and CDR2 YYDKDF (reference sequence). The CDR3 DNA is TGTGCCACCAGCGGACTACAGGACCCTAGCACAGATACGCAGTATTTT. Its protein is CATSGLQDPSTDTQYF.

This clone was seen more than once but under ten times. The chain is built from TRBV4-1 and TRBJ1-3; D gene ambiguous. The germline V gene encodes CDR1 MGHRA and CDR2 YSYEKL. CDR3 length equals 17 residues. The germline V and J ends were trimmed by 3 bases and 0 bases, with 15 bases remaining between them. This CDR3 is CASSQSLLTTSGNTIYF. CDR3 DNA: TGCGCCAGCAGCCAGAGCCTCTTGACAACCTCTGGAAACACCATATATTTT.

This CDR3 is CASSLIGQSHTEAFF. The CDR3 DNA reads TGTGCCAGTAGTCTCATTGGACAGAGTCACACTGAAGCTTTCTTT. V is TRBV19 and J is TRBJ1-1; D is possibly TRBD1 (6 bases). Looked up from germline, CDR1 is LNHDA and CDR2 is SQIVND (reference sequence). V was shortened by 5 bases and J by 3 bases, with 16 bases between the two germline ends. The length of the CDR3 is 15 residues.

V is TRBV30 and J is TRBJ2-1, with D possibly matching TRBD2 (5 bases). The CDR3 consists of 10 residues. V was shortened by 5 bases and J by 10 bases, with 9 bases between the two germline ends. The germline V gene encodes CDR1 GTSNPN and CDR2 SVGIG (reference sequence). CDR3 loop: CAWGLTEQFF. The CDR3 DNA reads as TGTGCCTGGGGACTCACAGAGCAGTTCTTC.

This clone was seen a handful of times. The V gene is TRBV6-5, the J gene TRBJ2-3; unclear D gene. CDR3 size: 15 residues. The ends were cut back, 2 bases at V and 2 bases at J, with 11 bases in the middle. Per the germline V gene, CDR1 is MNHEY and CDR2 is SVGAGI. CDR3 sequence: CASSYDDLPTDTQYF. The CDR3, as DNA: TGTGCCAGCAGTTACGACGACTTGCCCACAGATACGCAGTATTTT.

This sequence joins TRBV4-1 and TRBJ2-2; D is perhaps TRBD2 (5 bases). The CDR3 covers 16 residues. V was clipped by 4 bases and J by 8 bases, with 20 bases between them. CDR1 is MGHRA, CDR2 YSYEKL, per germline. In DNA form, the CDR3 reads TGCGCCAGCAGCCCCCCTGGCAGCGGCCCTTCGGGGGAGCTGTTTTTT. Translation: CASSPPGSGPSGELFF.